What follows is one TCR beta chain and its context. What it recognizes is unknown. This record belongs to a study of blood T cells in healthy people across ages. Overall study findings and caveats: The study found more naive CD4+ cells and higher diversity in long-lived than aged donors. Among T cells, TCR beta diversity per million cells dropped roughly linearly as age rose.

Trimming stripped 0 bases from V and 9 bases from J, with 18 bases between. CDR3 length equals 15 residues. Germline V CDR1 and CDR2: SNHLY, FYNNEI. A second PCR, run for roughly 6 to 11 cycles, used a sample-barcoded 5' primer plus a J-beta primer mix. TCRdb recomputed calls from the 5' RACE reads with MiXCR, one row per CDR3 protein. The profile shows about 380,000 distinct CDR3 sequences, about 52% of them singletons. The chain couples TRBV2 to TRBJ2-7; D gene uncertain. The sequenced sample was blood. This TCR came from a man aged 60 to 69 in good health. CDR3 DNA: TGTGCCAGCAGTGAAGCGACTCGTCTAGAGCGAGGGCAGTACTTC. Translated, it gives CASSEATRLERGQYF. Full variable domain (rest looked up from reference TRBV2 and TRBJ2-7): EPEVTQTPSHQVTQMGQEVILRCVPISNHLYFYWYRQILGQKVEFLVSFYNNEISEKSEIFDDQFSVERPDGSNFTLKIRSTKLEDSAMYFCASSEATRLERGQYFGPGTRLTVT.